The rows below give T cell receptor beta chains drawn from one sample of a study of read filtering for tumor transcriptome and immune sequencing. TCRdb reprocessed the reads via MiXCR and lists one record per CDR3 protein. The data show around 35,000 distinct CDR3 sequences, roughly 13% seen once. Source material: a population of CD138-negative cells sorted from bone marrow. These receptor sequences come from a donor at least 40 years old with multiple myeloma. Each CDR3 is given with its conserved first and last residue. D genes are given only for firm matches. For some rows the clone size is stated as once, few or many, or as a class when expanded; others skip it.

>few|TRBV4-2|TRBJ1-5|.
TGTGCCGGCAGCCAAATTTTCCGGGGGCCACGCAATCAGCCCCAGCATTTT
CAGSQIFRGPRNQPQHF
>many|TRBV20-1|TRBJ1-1|.
TGCAGTGCTAGAAACCGCATGGGGCACACTGAAGCTTTCTTT
CSARNRMGHTEAFF
>many|TRBV29-1|TRBJ2-1|.
TGCAGCGTTTCTAGGGGTGAGCAGTTCTTC
CSVSRGEQFF
>many|TRBV29-1|TRBJ1-5|TRBD1
TGCAGCGTCCAGGGGGCTCCCAATCAGCCCCAGCATTTT
CSVQGAPNQPQHF
>many|TRBV3-1|TRBJ2-1|TRBD2
TGTGCCAGCACCGCTACCTTAGCGGGAGGGCCCCATGAGCAGTTCTTC
CASTATLAGGPHEQFF
>many|TRBV9|TRBJ1-5|.
TGTGCCAGCAGCGTAGCGGCAGAGGATGATCAGCCCCAGCATTTT
CASSVAAEDDQPQHF
>few|TRBV19|TRBJ2-2|TRBD2
TGTGCCAGTAGAGTAGCGGGAGAGGTTGCCGGGGAGCTGTTTTTT
CASRVAGEVAGELFF
>many|TRBV6-1|TRBJ2-7|TRBD2
TGTGCCAGCAATAGTCAAGCGGGAGAAAGGGAGCAGTACTTC
CASNSQAGEREQYF
>many|TRBV20-1|TRBJ2-5|.
TGCAGTGCTAGCAGACAAGAGACCCAGTACTTC
CSASRQETQYF
>many|TRBV20-1|TRBJ2-4|TRBD1
TGCAGTGCCCACGACCCGGACAGGGACCAACTAGCCAAAAACATTCAGTACTTC
CSAHDPDRDQLAKNIQYF
>.|TRBV6-2/TRBV6-3|TRBJ1-1|.
TGTGCCAGCAGTTACTCGGCCAGAACGATGAACACTGAAGCTTTCTTT
CASSYSARTMNTEAFF
>few|TRBV24-1|TRBJ2-5|TRBD1
TGTGCCACCAGTGATGGGGACAGTCAAGAGACCCAGTACTTC
CATSDGDSQETQYF
>many|TRBV2|TRBJ1-6|TRBD1
TGTGCCAGCACCGGGACAGGGAATTCACCCCTCCACTTT
CASTGTGNSPLHF
>many|TRBV20-1|TRBJ2-7|.
TGCAGTGCTAGGGACAGACTTACCTCCTACGAGCAGTACTTC
CSARDRLTSYEQYF
>many|TRBV6-5|TRBJ2-1|TRBD2
TGTGCCAGCAGTTACGGTAGCGGGTTGGCCCACAATGAGCAGTTCTTC
CASSYGSGLAHNEQFF
>many|TRBV7-9|TRBJ2-1|.
TGTGCCAGCAGCTCCATTCAGGGACGCACCTACAATGAGCAGTTCTTC
CASSSIQGRTYNEQFF
>many|TRBV4-3|TRBJ2-7|.
TGTGCCAGCAGCCCCGGGGCCGTAGGGAACTACGAGCAGTACTTC
CASSPGAVGNYEQYF
>many|TRBV5-1|TRBJ2-4|TRBD1
TGCGCCAGCAGCCCATACGACAGGGGGGCCGTCATTCAGTACTTC
CASSPYDRGAVIQYF
>many|TRBV6-1|TRBJ2-2|.
TGTGCCATCTTACCCGGGACAACGAACACCGGGGAGCTGTTTTTT
CAILPGTTNTGELFF
>many|TRBV28|TRBJ2-2|.
TGTGCCAGCACCGACACCGGGGAGCTGTTTTTT
CASTDTGELFF
>many|TRBV6-1|TRBJ1-5|.
TGTGCCAGCAGAAGGCCCTCCGAGGGACAGCCCCAGCATTTT
CASRRPSEGQPQHF
>many|TRBV20-1|TRBJ1-2|.
TGCAGTGCTACGGAGGGAGGCGGCTACACCTTC
CSATEGGGYTF
>.|TRBV19|TRBJ2-3|TRBD1
TGTGCCAGTAGTAAGACAGGGGCTAACACAGATACGCAGTATTTT
CASSKTGANTDTQYF
>many|TRBV29-1|TRBJ1-5|.
TGCAGCGTAGCTAGAGGGATCGATCAGCCCCAGCATTTT
CSVARGIDQPQHF
>many|TRBV20-1|TRBJ2-1|.
TGCAGTGCTAGAGATCAGTCTAGCTCGGTTGAGCAGTTCTTC
CSARDQSSSVEQFF
>many|TRBV29-1|TRBJ2-1|.
TGCAGCGTTGTCGGGAACGAGCAGTTCTTC
CSVVGNEQFF
>.|TRBV2|TRBJ2-5|TRBD2
TGTGCCAGCGGCCCTACTAGCGATCAAGAGACCCAGTACTTC
CASGPTSDQETQYF